A selection of T cell receptor beta chains follows, all from one sample in a study of cytomegalovirus exposure and HLA in healthy donors. Data came from immunoSEQ multiplex PCR; TCRdb stores just in-frame clones and leaves some out. The repertoire holds fewer than 90,000 clones, with under 80% as singletons. Specimen: PBMCs. The receptor set was obtained from a male donor in good health and CMV-seronegative. Both conserved end residues are part of each CDR3. Each record gives: clone size, J gene, D gene, V gene, CDR3 protein, CDR3 DNA. A D gene is named only where the DNA matches it firmly. Not all rows give a size; the values are once, few, many and, for expanded clones, a class.

>NA|TRBJ1-1|NA|TRBV27
CATWRQVGIDTEAFF
TGTGCCACTTGGAGGCAGGTGGGGATCGACACTGAAGCTTTCTTT
>NA|TRBJ1-6|NA|TRBV5-4
CASTLRRGSENSPLHF
TGTGCCAGCACCCTTAGGAGGGGCTCGGAAAATTCACCCCTCCACTTT
>once|TRBJ2-1|TRBD2|TRBV7-2
CASSLSAGVYNEQFF
TGTGCCAGCAGCTTATCGGCGGGAGTTTACAATGAGCAGTTCTTC
>once|TRBJ2-3|TRBD2|TRBV9
CASSPGTSGDTQYF
TGTGCCAGCAGCCCCGGGACTAGCGGAGATACGCAGTATTTT
>NA|TRBJ1-5|NA|TRBV2
CASSEEQGRSNQPQHF
TGTGCCAGCAGTGAAGAGCAGGGCAGGAGCAATCAGCCCCAGCATTTT
>NA|TRBJ2-7|NA|TRBV2
CASSAGHTFF
TGTGCCAGCAGTGCAGGACACACCTTCTTC
>NA|TRBJ1-5|NA|TRBV19
CASNLGQYLNQPQHF
TGTGCCAGTAATCTCGGACAGTACCTTAATCAGCCCCAGCATTTT
>NA|TRBJ1-2|NA|TRBV11-2
CASSLTSGYGYTF
TGTGCCAGCAGCTTAACAAGTGGCTATGGCTACACCTTC
>NA|TRBJ1-3|TRBD1|TRBV30
CAATGVSGNTIYF
TGTGCCGCCACAGGGGTCTCTGGAAACACCATATATTTT
>NA|TRBJ1-1|NA|TRBV28
CASSPAGENTEAFF
TGTGCCAGCAGTCCAGCCGGGGAGAACACTGAAGCTTTCTTT
>NA|TRBJ1-1|TRBD1|TRBV27
CASSFTLDRYNTEAFF
TGTGCCAGCAGTTTTACCCTGGACAGGTACAACACTGAAGCTTTCTTT
>NA|TRBJ2-3|NA|TRBV19
CASSPNYLTDTQYF
TGTGCCAGTAGTCCTAACTACCTCACAGATACGCAGTATTTT
>NA|TRBJ1-1|TRBD1|TRBV28
CASGGGGAIGTEAFF
TGTGCCAGCGGAGGAGGGGGCGCAATCGGCACTGAAGCTTTCTTT
>NA|TRBJ1-2|NA|TRBV4-3
CASSQDTGVYGYTF
TGCGCCAGCAGCCAAGATACAGGAGTTTATGGCTACACCTTC
>few|TRBJ1-2|NA|TRBV6-1
CASSVALSYTF
TGTGCCAGCAGTGTAGCCCTTAGCTACACCTTC
>NA|TRBJ1-2|NA|TRBV2
CASSPGGNGYTF
TGTGCCAGCTCCCCGGGGGGAAATGGCTACACCTTC
>NA|TRBJ2-7|TRBD1|TRBV7-2
CASSRDRGQSYEQYF
TGTGCCAGCAGCCGGGACAGGGGGCAGAGTTACGAGCAGTACTTC
>NA|TRBJ2-5|NA|TRBV5-5
CASSLSGSLGETQYF
TGTGCCAGCAGCTTGAGCGGCAGCCTAGGAGAGACCCAGTACTTC
>few|TRBJ2-3|TRBD2|TRBV19
CASSLAGGRRDTQYF
TGTGCCAGTAGTCTGGCGGGGGGTCGCAGGGATACGCAGTATTTT
>once|TRBJ1-3|NA|TRBV4-3
CASSQQSSRGPGSTIYF
TGCGCCAGCAGCCAGCAGTCCTCGCGGGGTCCGGGAAGCACCATATATTTT
>NA|TRBJ1-4|TRBD1|TRBV4-3
CASSHSRDRGISEKLFF
TGCGCCAGCAGCCATTCCCGGGACAGGGGTATAAGTGAAAAACTGTTTTTT
>NA|TRBJ2-7|NA|TRBV11-2
CASSLEGTILGGIYEQYF
TGTGCCAGCAGCTTAGAGGGGACCATTTTGGGCGGGATCTACGAGCAGTACTTC
>NA|TRBJ1-1|TRBD1|TRBV6-1
CASRTGTGTSTEAFF
TGTGCCAGCAGAACCGGGACAGGGACGAGCACTGAAGCTTTCTTT
>NA|TRBJ1-2|NA|TRBV21-1
CASSKGDRGILNYGYTF
TGTGCCAGCAGCAAAGGGGACAGGGGGATACTAAACTATGGCTACACCTTC
>once|TRBJ1-5|TRBD1|TRBV4-1
CASSHPTGRDRDQPQHF
TGCGCCAGCAGCCACCCCACTGGGAGGGACAGGGATCAGCCCCAGCATTTT
>NA|TRBJ2-3|NA|TRBV9
CASSVGVSDTQYF
TGTGCCAGCAGCGTAGGAGTAAGCGATACGCAGTATTTT
>once|TRBJ1-5|TRBD1|TRBV30
CAWSVRRGLGDQPQHF
TGTGCCTGGAGTGTCCGTAGGGGGCTAGGGGATCAGCCCCAGCATTTT
>NA|TRBJ2-7|NA|TRBV5-4
CASSLVTGSGYEQYF
TGTGCCAGCAGCTTGGTGACAGGTTCGGGCTACGAGCAGTACTTC
>NA|TRBJ1-2|NA|TRBV30
CAWSPQGAYGYTF
TGTGCCTGGAGTCCACAGGGTGCCTATGGCTACACCTTC
>NA|TRBJ2-5|TRBD2|TRBV11-2
CASSLGLAAQETQYF
TGTGCCAGCAGCTTAGGACTAGCCGCGCAAGAGACCCAGTACTTC